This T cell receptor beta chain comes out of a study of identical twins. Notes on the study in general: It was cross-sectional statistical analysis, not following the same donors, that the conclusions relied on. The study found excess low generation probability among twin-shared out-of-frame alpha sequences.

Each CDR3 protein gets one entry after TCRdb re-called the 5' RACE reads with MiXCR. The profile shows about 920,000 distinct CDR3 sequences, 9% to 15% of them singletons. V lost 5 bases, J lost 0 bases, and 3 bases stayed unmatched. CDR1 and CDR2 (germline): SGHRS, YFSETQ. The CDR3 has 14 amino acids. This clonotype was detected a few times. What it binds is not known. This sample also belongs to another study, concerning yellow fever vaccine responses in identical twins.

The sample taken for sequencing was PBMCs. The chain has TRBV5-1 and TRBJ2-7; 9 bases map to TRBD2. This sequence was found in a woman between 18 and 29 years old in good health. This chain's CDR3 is CASRPSGNSYEQYF. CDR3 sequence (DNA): TGCGCCAGCAGACCTAGCGGGAACTCCTACGAGCAGTACTTC.